The 10 T cell receptor beta chains reported below all come from one sample, sequenced in a study of shared clonotypes between healthy human individuals. Assay used: immunoSEQ multiplex PCR; TCRdb lists only in-frame clones, some missing. In the table there are over a million clones, approximately 97% of which are singletons. The sample taken for sequencing was naive CD4+ T cells sorted from blood. As to subset: CD45RA+ positively selected. These receptor sequences come from a man under 40 in good health.

The chain recombines TRBV5-1 with TRBJ2-5, with 7 bases that match TRBD1. The CDR3 runs to 15 residues. Germline CDR1 reads SGHRS; CDR2 reads YFSETQ. The J segment lost 2 bases and the V segment lost 4 bases, leaving 8 bases of the junction unmatched. For the CDR3, the DNA is TGCGCCAGCAGCGTGCACAGGGGCCCACAAGAGACCCAGTACTTC. It codes for CASSVHRGPQETQYF.

The V gene is TRBV13, the J gene TRBJ2-1, with 8 bases identical to TRBD2. Germline assignment: CDR1 PRHDT and CDR2 FYEKMQ (reference sequence). The CDR3 contains 14 residues. J lost 3 bases, V lost 5 bases, and 3 bases had no gene match. The CDR3 sequence: CASSISGNYNEQFF. The CDR3 DNA is TGTGCCAGCAGCATTAGCGGGAACTACAATGAGCAGTTCTTC.

This rearrangement joins TRBV5-1 to TRBJ2-7; D not resolved. Germline loops: CDR1 SGHRS, CDR2 YFSETQ. This CDR3 is 15 amino acids long. V shed 6 bases and J shed 1 base, with 17 bases lying between them. CDR3 nucleotides: TGCGCCAGCAACGCCTCTCCGGGTCTTTCCTACGAGCAGTACTTC. It translates to CASNASPGLSYEQYF.

This clone was counted between two and nine times. The rearrangement uses TRBV2 and TRBJ1-5; D call uncertain. Germline CDR1 SNHLY, CDR2 FYNNEI. Trimming shortened V by 6 bases and J by 5 bases, and 11 bases separated the two germline ends. The CDR3 length is 13 residues. The CDR3 protein is CASRREDDQPQHF. CDR3 bases: TGTGCCAGCAGGAGGGAGGACGATCAGCCCCAGCATTTT.

The V gene is TRBV19, the J gene TRBJ2-2; no definite D call. From germline, CDR1 is LNHDA and CDR2 SQIVND (reference sequence). The CDR3 extends over 14 amino acids. The ends were cut back, 4 bases at V and 10 bases at J, with 16 bases in the middle. The CDR3 coding sequence is TGTGCCAGTAGTACGTCCCTAGTAGGTGAGGAGCTGTTTTTT. The encoded protein is CASSTSLVGEELFF.

The V call is TRBV18, the J call TRBJ2-7; a possible D gene is TRBD2 (5 bases). Germline V lookup: CDR1 KGHSH, CDR2 LQKENI. This CDR3 contains 15 residues. With 0 bases removed from V and 0 bases from J, the gap between germline ends came to 9 bases. This CDR3 reads CASSPPDSPSYEQYF. The CDR3 bases are TGTGCCAGCTCACCACCGGACTCTCCCTCCTACGAGCAGTACTTC.

This chain joins TRBV5-1 and TRBJ2-5; D is tentatively TRBD1 or TRBD2 (5 bases each). This CDR3 is 15 amino acids long. V was cut by 2 bases and J by 3 bases, with 14 bases left in between. Germline loops: CDR1 SGHRS, CDR2 YFSETQ. Here the CDR3 reads CASSFVGERKETQYF. The CDR3 region has the DNA TGCGCCAGCAGCTTTGTAGGGGAGCGAAAAGAGACCCAGTACTTC.

Concerning this clone itself: Other nucleotide sequences in the sample specify the same CDR3. This chain connects TRBV5-1 to TRBJ2-2, with 7 bases matching TRBD1. CDR3 length: 14 amino acids. V lost 0 bases, J lost 6 bases, and 2 bases stayed unmatched. CDR1 is SGHRS, CDR2 YFSETQ, per germline. CDR3 protein: CASSLEGAAGELFF. Written as DNA, the CDR3 is TGCGCCAGCAGCTTGGAGGGGGCTGCCGGGGAGCTGTTTTTT.

CDR3 residues: CASSQTSISYEQYF. Written as DNA, the CDR3 is TGTGCCAGCAGCCAGACTAGTATTTCCTACGAGCAGTACTTC. The chain has TRBV11-2 and TRBJ2-7, with D possibly matching TRBD2 (6 bases). This CDR3 is built from 14 residues. Trimming took 5 bases from V and 1 from J, leaving 12 bases between them. CDR1 and CDR2 (germline): SGHAT, FQNNGV.

The J gene is TRBJ2-1, the V gene TRBV10-1, with unresolved D. This CDR3 region has 12 residues. Germline lookup yields CDR1 WNHNN and CDR2 SYGVQD (reference sequence). With 8 bases removed from V and 5 bases from J, the gap between germline ends came to 10 bases. CDR3 amino acids: CASHRSNNEQFF. The CDR3 DNA reads as TGCGCCAGCCACCGGAGTAACAATGAGCAGTTCTTC.